The rows below give T cell receptor beta chains drawn from one sample of a study of blood T cell repertoires in COVID-19. Profiled with immunoSEQ multiplex PCR; TCRdb holds only in-frame clones, not every one. The sample holds about 200,000 clones, more than 75% seen once. Sequenced material: peripheral blood. Source of these receptors: a woman aged 80 or over with acute or convalescent COVID-19. Each CDR3 is given with its conserved first and last residue. D genes are given only for firm matches. Rows give clone size only sometimes, using once, few, many, or a class for an expanded clone.

TRBD1,TRBJ1-2,TRBV29-1,few,CSALGQSVGGYTF,TGCAGCGCCCTGGGACAGTCTGTGGGTGGCTACACCTTC
TRBD1,TRBJ1-2,TRBV30,-,CAWSGLQGLNGYTF,TGTGCCTGGAGTGGCCTACAGGGGCTTAATGGCTACACCTTC
-,TRBJ1-5,TRBV5-1,-,CASSLSGAPSQPQHF,TGCGCCAGCAGTCTTTCAGGGGCTCCAAGTCAGCCCCAGCATTTT
TRBD1,TRBJ1-4,TRBV5-1,-,CASSLGGTGEEKLFF,TGCGCCAGCAGCTTGGGAGGGACAGGGGAGGAAAAACTGTTTTTT
-,TRBJ1-1,TRBV2,-,CASRADFNTEAFF,TGTGCCAGCAGGGCTGATTTCAACACTGAAGCTTTCTTT
-,TRBJ1-6,TRBV24-1,few,CATSDFQLPLHF,TGTGCCACCAGTGATTTTCAGTTACCCCTCCACTTT
-,TRBJ1-1,TRBV6-5,-,CASSFRTEAFF,TGTGCCAGCAGTTTTCGCACTGAAGCTTTCTTT
TRBD2,TRBJ2-3,TRBV6-2/TRBV6-3,-,CASSYSIRLAGDSDTQYF,TGTGCCAGCAGTTACTCGATCCGGCTAGCGGGAGATTCAGATACGCAGTATTTT
-,TRBJ1-2,TRBV5-1,-,CASSLVTGFGGYGYTF,TGCGCCAGCAGCTTAGTTACGGGATTTGGGGGGTATGGCTACACCTTC
-,TRBJ1-5,TRBV18,-,CASSPTVNSNQPQHF,TGTGCCAGCTCCCCGACAGTGAATAGCAATCAGCCCCAGCATTTT
-,TRBJ1-1,TRBV12-3/TRBV12-4,once,CASSSQLNTEAFF,TGTGCCAGCAGCTCTCAGTTGAACACTGAAGCTTTCTTT
-,TRBJ1-5,TRBV7-8,-,CASSREGTRRDQPQHF,TGTGCCAGCAGCCGGGAGGGGACCAGGCGTGACCAGCCCCAGCATTTT
TRBD1,TRBJ1-1,TRBV6-5,-,CASRDSTGGTEAFF,TGTGCCAGCAGAGACTCCACAGGGGGCACTGAAGCTTTCTTT
-,TRBJ2-2,TRBV4-2,once,CASSREWAGELFF,TGTGCCAGCAGCCGGGAGTGGGCCGGGGAGCTGTTTTTT
TRBD2,TRBJ2-1,TRBV14,-,CASSHADTRLAGSLNPYNEQFF,TGTGCCAGCAGCCACGCGGACACCCGACTAGCGGGATCCCTTAATCCGTACAATGAGCAGTTCTTC
-,TRBJ2-1,TRBV18,-,CASSPFQSAGSYNEQFF,TGTGCCAGCTCACCCTTCCAAAGCGCAGGGTCCTACAATGAGCAGTTCTTC
TRBD1,TRBJ2-1,TRBV18,-,CASSPRTGSVNEQFF,TGTGCCAGCTCACCAAGGACAGGGAGTGTAAATGAGCAGTTCTTC
-,TRBJ1-6,TRBV2,-,CASSAILRWQGVGSPLHF,TGTGCCAGCAGCGCTATCCTCCGGTGGCAGGGCGTTGGGTCACCCCTCCACTTT
TRBD1,TRBJ1-3,TRBV18,-,CASSQGGQGSGNTIYF,TGTGCCAGCTCACAGGGAGGACAGGGCTCTGGAAACACCATATATTTT
-,TRBJ1-4,TRBV7-2,-,CASSLGTAATNEKLFF,TGTGCCAGCAGCTTAGGGACAGCCGCAACTAATGAAAAACTGTTTTTT
-,TRBJ1-1,TRBV7-2,-,CASSWTSNTEAFF,TGTGCCAGCAGCTGGACATCGAACACTGAAGCTTTCTTT
-,TRBJ2-2,TRBV7-3,-,CASSFSGETGELFF,TGTGCCAGCAGCTTTTCAGGGGAGACCGGGGAGCTGTTTTTT
TRBD1,TRBJ2-7,TRBV6-1,-,CASSDGRGRSWGYEQYF,TGTGCCAGCAGTGACGGCAGGGGGCGGAGTTGGGGCTACGAGCAGTACTTC
-,TRBJ2-1,TRBV24-1,-,CATSGHGQRNDGSYNEQFF,TGTGCCACCAGTGGCCATGGACAGCGTAACGACGGTTCCTACAATGAGCAGTTCTTC
-,TRBJ2-3,TRBV4-3,-,CASSHQALVWDTQYF,TGCGCCAGCAGCCACCAAGCACTAGTGTGGGATACGCAGTATTTT
-,TRBJ2-7,TRBV10-3,-,CAIRGRDLSYEQYF,TGTGCCATCAGGGGCAGAGACCTTTCCTACGAGCAGTACTTC
-,TRBJ1-5,TRBV28,few,CASSLLGSQPQHF,TGTGCCAGCAGTTTACTAGGGAGTCAGCCCCAGCATTTT
-,TRBJ1-4,TRBV9,-,CASSVDTGNEKLFF,TGTGCCAGCAGCGTAGATACCGGGAATGAAAAACTGTTTTTT
TRBD1,TRBJ2-1,TRBV6-4,-,CASSEEAWDSSYNEQFF,TGTGCCAGCAGCGAGGAGGCTTGGGACAGCTCCTACAATGAGCAGTTCTTC
TRBD1,TRBJ1-1,TRBV15,once,CATSRDGTGGLTEAFF,TGTGCCACCAGCAGAGACGGGACAGGGGGTCTCACTGAAGCTTTCTTT
-,TRBJ2-3,TRBV9,-,CASTLGPTSTDTQYF,TGTGCCAGCACCTTGGGGCCTACTAGCACAGATACGCAGTATTTT
-,TRBJ2-5,TRBV10-3,once,CAISGGPHVEETQYF,TGTGCCATCAGTGGGGGCCCTCATGTTGAAGAGACCCAGTACTTC
-,TRBJ2-1,TRBV24-1,-,CATSANKGLYNEQFF,TGTGCCACCAGTGCCAACAAGGGGCTCTACAATGAGCAGTTCTTC
TRBD1,TRBJ2-7,TRBV6-5,-,CATTPSGQGTGEQYF,TGTGCCACCACCCCCTCGGGACAGGGGACTGGAGAGCAGTACTTC
-,TRBJ2-5,TRBV28,few,CASSFAGNGETQYF,TGTGCCAGCAGTTTTGCGGGAAATGGCGAGACCCAGTACTTC
-,TRBJ2-2,TRBV7-2,-,CASSLERLGAGELFF,TGTGCCAGCAGCTTAGAACGCCTCGGGGCCGGGGAGCTGTTTTTT
-,TRBJ1-1,TRBV4-3,-,CASSQGRGTEAFF,TGCGCCAGCAGCCAAGGACGAGGCACTGAAGCTTTCTTT
-,TRBJ2-7,TRBV11-2,-,CASRQDRLESYEQYF,TGTGCCAGCAGACAAGACAGGTTGGAATCCTACGAGCAGTACTTC
TRBD1,TRBJ1-2,TRBV3-1/TRBV3-2,-,CASSQSGGGGYTF,TGTGCCAGCAGCCAATCAGGGGGTGGAGGCTACACCTTC
TRBD1,TRBJ1-3,TRBV7-8,-,CASSTGTVAGNTIYF,TGTGCCAGCAGCACCGGGACAGTGGCGGGAAACACCATATATTTT
TRBD1,TRBJ2-3,TRBV28,-,CASSLHRQGADTQYF,TGTGCCAGCAGTTTACATAGACAGGGCGCAGATACGCAGTATTTT
-,TRBJ1-2,TRBV4-3,-,CASSQSRQGYYGYTF,TGCGCCAGCAGCCAATCAAGGCAGGGGTACTATGGCTACACCTTC
TRBD2,TRBJ2-7,TRBV10-3,-,CVISDVGVGAGGIEQYF,TGTGTCATCAGTGACGTTGGGGTAGGAGCCGGGGGGATCGAGCAGTACTTC
TRBD2,TRBJ2-2,TRBV7-8,-,CASSPPRAGGTGELFF,TGTGCCAGCAGCCCCCCCCGAGCGGGGGGCACCGGGGAGCTGTTTTTT
-,TRBJ1-1,TRBV6-1,-,CASSERRGGDEAFF,TGTGCCAGCAGTGAAAGACGGGGGGGAGATGAAGCTTTCTTT
-,TRBJ2-7,TRBV30,-,CAWRQAGLEQYF,TGTGCCTGGCGACAGGCGGGTCTGGAGCAGTACTTC
TRBD2,TRBJ2-4,TRBV19,-,CASSITAGQNIQYF,TGTGCCAGTAGTATAACAGCGGGACAAAACATTCAGTACTTC
TRBD2,TRBJ2-7,TRBV27,-,CASSTLGLAGVEQYF,TGTGCCAGCAGTACCCTCGGACTAGCGGGAGTCGAGCAGTACTTC